Shown below are 30 T cell receptor beta chains from a single sample sequenced in a study of preoperative IRX-2 immunotherapy in early breast cancer. The method was immunoSEQ multiplex PCR; TCRdb's version includes in-frame clones alone and lacks a portion of them. The table lists about 1,000 clones, around 67% of them singletons, with 11% in the top ten. Sample treatment: preoperative locoregional IRX-2 cytokine immunotherapy. This specimen was normal tissue next to the tumor, taken from a patient treated with IRX-2 immunotherapy. Receptors originate from a human donor with breast cancer.

The V call is TRBV8-2, the J call TRBJ2-3; the D segment call TRBD2 is taken from the table without a DNA check. TRBV8-2 is given as a pseudogene. CDR3 length: 15 residues. The CDR3 sequence: CASSSYSGSSDTQYF. The DNA for the CDR3 is TGTGCCAGCAGTTCCTACTCCGGGTCATCAGATACGCAGTATTTT.

The J gene is TRBJ1-2, the V gene TRBV6-8; maybe TRBD1 (6 bases). Trimming cost V 2 bases and J 4 bases, with 14 bases left between them. The CDR3 has 15 residues. The germline CDR1 and CDR2 sequences are MNHGY and SAAAGT. The CDR3 protein is CASSYAQTGGYGYTF. CDR3 DNA: TGTGCCAGCAGTTACGCCCAGACAGGCGGCTATGGCTACACCTTC.

The chain is built from TRBV6-8 and TRBJ2-5; TRBD2 matches 9 bases. CDR1 and CDR2 from the germline V gene are MNHGY and SAAAGT. V dropped 6 bases and J dropped 4; count of bases not matched to a gene: 9. The CDR3 totals 15 residues. For the CDR3, the DNA is TGTGCCAGCAGCCCTGGGGGAGCGGGAGGAGAGACCCAGTACTTC. Protein product: CASSPGGAGGETQYF.

With regard to this clone: At one boundary the junction diverges from the germline segment, which might be a read error. The genes are TRBV7-6 and TRBJ2-7, with TRBD1 matching over 8 bases. The CDR3 is 15 amino acids. Germline values: CDR1 SGHVS, CDR2 FNYEAQ. CDR3 DNA: TGTGCTAGCAGCAAAGACAGGGGAGGTTCCTACGAGCAGTACTTC. Translation gives CASSKDRGGSYEQYF.

This clone was seen only a few times. V and J are TRBV18 and TRBJ1-1; the match to TRBD1 covers 8 bases. This CDR3 is built from 15 residues. V lost 0 bases and J lost 5; bases outside the gene matches: 5. CDR1 is KGHSH, CDR2 LQKENI, per germline. CDR3 protein: CASSPPAGGETEAFF. CDR3 nucleotide sequence: TGTGCCAGCTCACCACCGGCAGGGGGCGAAACTGAAGCTTTCTTT.

The V and J genes are TRBV11-3 and TRBJ1-2, with D perhaps TRBD1 (5 bases). Trimming pared 5 bases from V and 7 bases from J, leaving 26 bases between. This CDR3 spans 17 amino acids. Germline V CDR1 and CDR2: SGHNT, YENEEA. The CDR3 sequence is CASSEGLLHVRQFGYTF. For the CDR3, the DNA is TGTGCCAGCAGCGAAGGGCTTCTCCACGTAAGACAGTTTGGCTACACCTTC.

This clone appeared once. The chain joins TRBV10-2 to TRBJ1-2; D uncertain. Between the trimmed V and J ends, which lost 3 bases and 0 bases, there was a span of 11 bases. This CDR3 comprises 15 residues. The germline CDR1 and CDR2 sequences are WSHSY and SAAADI. Here the CDR3 DNA reads TGCGCCAGCAGTGATTGGACCCTAGCTAACTATGGCTACACCTTC. It is translated as CASSDWTLANYGYTF.

This chain connects TRBV6-8 to TRBJ1-4, with D tentatively TRBD1 (5 bases). This CDR3 is built from 18 residues. Trimming shortened V by 6 bases and J by 5 bases, and 25 bases separated the two germline ends. CDR1 MNHGY and CDR2 SAAAGT come from the germline V gene. The CDR3 spells CASREPISSTDENEKLFF. The CDR3, as DNA: TGTGCCAGCAGAGAACCGATTTCTTCGACAGACGAAAATGAAAAACTGTTTTTT.

This chain joins TRBV15 and TRBJ2-3; TRBD2 matches at 11 bases. The V gene end was trimmed by 2 bases and the J gene end by 6 bases; junction bases not matched to a gene: 7. This CDR3 is built from 16 residues. Germline V CDR1 and CDR2: LNHNV, YYDKDF (reference sequence). DNA of the CDR3: TGTGCCACCAGCAGACGGTCGGGACTAGCGGTGGATACGCAGTATTTT. This translates into CATSRRSGLAVDTQYF.

This chain links TRBV28 with TRBJ1-1, with D unresolved. Trimming pared 2 bases from V and 11 bases from J, leaving 12 bases between. The germline V gene has CDR1 MDHEN and CDR2 SYDVKM. The CDR3 runs to 12 residues. CDR3 protein: CASSLESGSAFF. Here the CDR3 DNA reads TGTGCCAGCAGTTTAGAGTCGGGATCGGCTTTCTTT.

This clone was counted only a few times. The rearrangement links TRBV11-3 to TRBJ2-3, with 7 bases fitting TRBD2. V was clipped by 2 bases and J by 1 base; unmatched bases: 3. CDR1 is SGHNT, CDR2 YENEEA, per germline. The CDR3 extends over 15 amino acids. The CDR3 bases are TGTGCCAGCAGCTTAACGGGAGGTCGCACAGATACGCAGTATTTT. This codes for CASSLTGGRTDTQYF.

This clone has more than one count but fewer than ten. This chain joins TRBV7-7 and TRBJ2-3; 9 bases are a match to TRBD2. Trimming took 5 bases from V and 0 from J; bases not matched to a gene: 3. The CDR3 contains 15 residues. CDR1 and CDR2 (germline): SSHAT, FNYEAQ (reference sequence). CDR3 in DNA: TGTGCCAGCAGCGCAAGCGGGGGGAGCACAGATACGCAGTATTTT. It specifies CASSASGGSTDTQYF.

The CDR3 is CATSRDRGQETQYF. The CDR3 DNA reads TGTGCCACCAGCAGAGACAGGGGACAAGAGACCCAGTACTTC. This chain uses TRBV15 with TRBJ2-5; possible D gene TRBD1, 6 bases. The germline V and J ends were trimmed by 0 bases and 2 bases, with 7 bases remaining between them. The CDR3 extends over 14 amino acids. In germline, CDR1 is LNHNV, CDR2 YYDKDF (reference sequence).

This clone was detected only a few times. The CDR3 reads CASSQFFGESGNTIYF. CDR3 DNA sequence: TGTGCCAGCAGCCAATTCTTTGGGGAATCTGGAAACACCATATATTTT. The genes are TRBV11-3 and TRBJ1-3; D is unclear. V lost 5 bases and J 1 base, leaving 15 bases between the germline ends. The CDR3 contains 16 residues. CDR1 SGHNT and CDR2 YENEEA come from the germline V gene.

This chain uses TRBV6-8 with TRBJ1-2; 10 nucleotides align to TRBD1. CDR3 length equals 13 residues. Germline-derived CDR1 and CDR2 are MNHGY and SAAAGT. The trim removed 7 bases at V and 11 bases at J, leaving 10 bases unmatched. The CDR3 protein is CASTATGGIAYTF. As DNA, the CDR3 is TGTGCCAGCACCGCGACAGGGGGCATTGCATACACCTTC.

This chain joins TRBV6-8 and TRBJ2-1; 13 bases fit TRBD2. With V trimmed by 5 bases and J by 3 bases, 13 bases remained unmatched. CDR1 MNHGY and CDR2 SAAAGT come from the germline V gene. The CDR3 runs 19 residues. The CDR3 loop is CASSATPGLAGYYYNEQFF. The CDR3 nucleotides read TGTGCCAGCAGTGCAACACCGGGACTAGCGGGATATTACTACAATGAGCAGTTCTTC.

The chain carries TRBV6-8 and TRBJ2-5; D uncertain. The V and J ends lost 6 bases and 7 bases respectively, with 12 bases between them. Germline CDR1 reads MNHGY; CDR2 reads SAAAGT. This CDR3 region has 12 residues. CDR3 in DNA: TGTGCCAGCAGCGAGTTTCTGAGGACCCAGTACTTC. It encodes CASSEFLRTQYF.

This chain uses TRBV12-2 with TRBJ2-7; the D segment call TRBD2 is taken from the table without a DNA check. TRBV12-2 constitutes a pseudogene. The CDR3 sequence is 15 residues long. The DNA of the CDR3 is TGTGCCAGTCATGGGACTAGCGGGATACCCTACGAGCAGTACTTC. Translation: CASHGTSGIPYEQYF.

This clone has only a few counts. CDR3 nucleotide sequence: TGTGCCAGCAGCTTAGGGGGTGGGCCGGCGAGTGAGCAGTTCTTC. Translated, it gives CASSLGGGPASEQFF. The chain employs TRBV11-3 and TRBJ2-1; no clear D gene. Trimming removed 1 base from V and 9 bases from J, with 16 bases in between. Per the germline V gene, CDR1 is SGHNT and CDR2 is YENEEA. The CDR3 covers 15 residues. Together with reference TRBV11-3 and TRBJ2-1, the CDR3 gives the full variable domain: EAGVVQSPRYKIIEKKQPVAFWCNPISGHNTLYWYLQNLGQGPELLIRYENEEAVDDSQLPKDRFSAERLKGVDSTLKIQPAELGDSAVYLCASSLGGGPASEQFFGPGTRLTVL.

This chain connects TRBV15 to TRBJ2-5; tentative D call: TRBD2 (7 bases). This CDR3 is 17 amino acids long. Per the germline V gene, CDR1 is LNHNV and CDR2 is YYDKDF (reference sequence). Trimming took off 3 bases at V and 4 bases at J, with 21 bases between the two ends. CDR3 sequence reads: CATSSLIGGRARETQYF. CDR3 sequence (DNA): TGTGCCACCAGCAGTCTAATAGGGGGGAGGGCCCGAGAGACCCAGTACTTC.

The genes are TRBV6-8 and TRBJ2-7, with 7 bases fitting TRBD1. Germline assignment: CDR1 MNHGY and CDR2 SAAAGT. Trimming cost V 2 bases and J 0 bases; bases outside gene matches: 4. The CDR3 has 15 residues. For the CDR3, the DNA is TGTGCCAGCAGTTACACAGGGGCCTCCTCCTACGAGCAGTACTTC. Translated: CASSYTGASSYEQYF.

This clone was seen more than once but under ten times. This chain uses TRBV6-8 with TRBJ2-7, with 11 positions matching TRBD1. With V trimmed by 0 bases and J by 2 bases, 6 bases remained unmatched. This CDR3 has 17 residues. CDR1 MNHGY and CDR2 SAAAGT come from the germline V gene. The CDR3 coding sequence is TGTGCCAGCAGTTACTCGCTTCCGGGACAGGGGGCCTACGAGCAGTACTTC. The encoded protein is CASSYSLPGQGAYEQYF.

In DNA, the CDR3 is TGCGCCAGCAGCCAAGAAACCGGTGGCTACACCTTC. Its translation is CASSQETGGYTF. This chain links TRBV1 with TRBJ1-2. TRBV1 is shown as a pseudogene. This CDR3 is built from 12 residues.

This clone was recorded a few times. The chain links TRBV19 to TRBJ1-4; TRBD1 might be the D (5 bases). V was cut by 3 bases and J by 4 bases, with 24 bases left in between. Germline assignment: CDR1 LNHDA and CDR2 SQIVND (reference sequence). The CDR3 runs 19 residues. The CDR3 bases are TGTGCCAGTAGTATCCAACCGATACAAGGGATAAGGGGTAATGAAAAACTGTTTTTT. Amino acid sequence: CASSIQPIQGIRGNEKLFF. Based on the CDR3 plus reference TRBV19 and TRBJ1-4, the full variable domain is DGGITQSPKYLFRKEGQNVTLSCEQNLNHDAMYWYRQDPGQGLRLIYYSQIVNDFQKGDIAEGYSVSREKKESFPLTVTSAQKNPTAFYLCASSIQPIQGIRGNEKLFFGSGTQLSVL.

This chain uses TRBV15 with TRBJ2-6; tentatively, D is TRBD1 (5 bases). Trimming cost V 3 bases and J 0 bases, with 18 bases left between them. The CDR3 consists of 19 residues. Germline V gene lookup returns CDR1 LNHNV and CDR2 YYDKDF (reference sequence). CDR3 DNA: TGTGCCACCAGCAGTAGGGCGGCAGGGCTCACCTCTGGGGCCAACGTCCTGACTTTC. This codes for CATSSRAAGLTSGANVLTF.

The chain employs TRBV18 and TRBJ1-1; D might be TRBD1 (5 bases). V lost 2 bases to trimming and J lost 2 bases, with 12 bases between them. Germline assignment: CDR1 KGHSH and CDR2 LQKENI. This CDR3 spans 15 amino acids. As DNA, the CDR3 is TGTGCCAGCTCACCAGCTCGACAGCCTAACACTGAAGCTTTCTTT. Translated, it gives CASSPARQPNTEAFF.

V gene TRBV28 combines with J gene TRBJ1-3; D is undetermined. Germline loops: CDR1 MDHEN, CDR2 SYDVKM. The V gene lost 8 bases and the J gene lost 0 bases, with 5 bases spanning the gap. The CDR3 extends over 12 amino acids. CDR3 residues: CASSLSGNTIYF. The CDR3, as DNA: TGTGCCAGCTCCCTCTCTGGAAACACCATATATTTT.

The chain employs TRBV7-1 and TRBJ1-2; D gene ambiguous. TRBV7-1 is flagged as an ORF with uncertain function. The CDR3 loop spans 13 amino acids. The V end lost 4 bases, the J end lost 8 bases, and 14 bases lay between the germline ends. The CDR3 here is CASSLVWGDGYTF. In nucleotides, the CDR3 is TGTGCCAGCAGCTTAGTATGGGGTGACGGCTACACCTTC.

CDR3 sequence: CASRASGGSSYEQYF. The CDR3 DNA reads TGTGCCAGTAGGGCTAGCGGGGGGTCCTCCTACGAGCAGTACTTC. This sequence joins TRBV19 and TRBJ2-7; 11 positions match TRBD2. V dropped 6 bases and J dropped 0; count of bases not matched to a gene: 4. The CDR3 runs 15 residues. Germline lookup yields CDR1 LNHDA and CDR2 SQIVND (reference sequence).

J is TRBJ2-1 and V is TRBV6-8; TRBD2 agrees at 12 bases. CDR1 is MNHGY, CDR2 SAAAGT, per germline. The ends lost 10 bases at V and 9 bases at J; junction bases unmatched: 16. The CDR3 sequence is 16 residues long. The CDR3 region has the DNA TGTGCCATCAGCGAGAAAGCGGGACTAGCGGGTAGTGAGCAGTTCTTC. It specifies CAISEKAGLAGSEQFF.